This T cell receptor beta chain comes out of a study of Ad26.COV2.S vaccination and SARS-CoV-2 variants. On the study more broadly: COV1001, an Ad26.COV2.S trial, supplied this vaccine-arm donor. Whole-study findings and limits: Once vaccination had occurred, spike-specific CD8+ and CD4+ T cell responses reportedly showed substantial breadth.

Note on this clone: The target antigen is unknown.

The table came from immunoSEQ multiplex PCR; TCRdb's copy has only in-frame clones and leaves some out. The sample consists of under 600,000 clones, 80% to 90% of them appearing once. Germline V gives CDR1 LGHNT, CDR2 FRNRAP. V was clipped by 8 bases and J by 1 base, with 8 bases between them. This CDR3 has 12 amino acids. Treatment indicated: around 19 received Ad26.COV2.S at low or high dose, single or two shots; about 5 received placebo; per-sample allocation not given. At day 63 after the first vaccine or placebo injection, samples were drawn. Boston hosted the donor, who was an adult aged 18-55 years.

Sequencing was performed on peripheral blood, taken in a trial of Ad26.COV2.S vaccine versus placebo. The receptor's source is a person between 18 and 59 years old who received the Ad26.COV2.S COVID-19 vaccine or a placebo. The chain uses TRBV12-5 and TRBJ1-1, with D hard to call. Here the CDR3 DNA reads TGTGCTAGTACAGCGGGGAACACTGAAGCTTTCTTT. It codes for CASTAGNTEAFF.